The T cell receptor (beta chain) under discussion was sequenced for a study of regulatory T cells in long-lasting Graves disease. The CDR3 is made up of 16 amino acids. CDR1 SGHAT and CDR2 FQNNGV come from the germline V gene. V lost 1 base and J lost 5, with 17 bases in between. TCR beta libraries were built with iRepertoire HTBI primers and Arm-PCR of CDR3 regions. Using its own MiXCR run on the multiplex PCR reads, TCRdb lists one record per CDR3 protein. This sample has 300,000 to 450,000 distinct CDR3 sequences, with roughly 15% found just once. Many counts were recorded for this clonotype. Antigen specificity is unknown. Study-wide findings and caveats: Under persistent disease, TRBV28, TRBJ1-2 and TRBJ2-5 were used preferentially. Patients with persistent disease shared 2,700 or so public clonotypes, outpacing the approximately 920 shared by new patients. The TCR repertoire of persistent Graves' patients was less diverse than that of newly diagnosed ones.

Time point reported: newly diagnosed GD, antithyroid drugs for less than 3 months. The TCR library used RNA extracted from PBMCs. Patients came through an endocrinology department, and that department was in Xi'an, China. The TCR comes from a female donor with Graves disease. The input for sequencing was peripheral blood mononuclear cells (PBMCs), taken at new diagnosis, from a patient treated with antithyroid drugs. The chain carries TRBV11-2 and TRBJ2-5, with D possibly being TRBD2 (6 bases). Written as DNA, the CDR3 is TGTGCCAGCAGCTTAGTACCGGGACTCGCTGGGGAGACCCAGTACTTC. This gives the protein CASSLVPGLAGETQYF.